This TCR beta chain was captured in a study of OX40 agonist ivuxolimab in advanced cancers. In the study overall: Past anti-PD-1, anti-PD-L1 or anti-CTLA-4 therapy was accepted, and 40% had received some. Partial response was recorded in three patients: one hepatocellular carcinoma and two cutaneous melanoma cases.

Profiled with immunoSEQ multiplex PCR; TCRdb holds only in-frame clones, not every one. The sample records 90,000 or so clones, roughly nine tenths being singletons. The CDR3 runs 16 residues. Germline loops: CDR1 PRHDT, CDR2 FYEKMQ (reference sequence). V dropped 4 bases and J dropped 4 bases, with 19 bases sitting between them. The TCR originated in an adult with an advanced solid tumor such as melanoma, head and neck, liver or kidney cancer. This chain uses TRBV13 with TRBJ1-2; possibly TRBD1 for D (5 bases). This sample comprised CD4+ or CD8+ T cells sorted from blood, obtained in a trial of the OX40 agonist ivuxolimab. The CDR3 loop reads CASSSEGQGLGYGYTF. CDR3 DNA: TGTGCCAGCAGCTCAGAAGGGCAGGGACTAGGCTATGGCTACACCTTC.